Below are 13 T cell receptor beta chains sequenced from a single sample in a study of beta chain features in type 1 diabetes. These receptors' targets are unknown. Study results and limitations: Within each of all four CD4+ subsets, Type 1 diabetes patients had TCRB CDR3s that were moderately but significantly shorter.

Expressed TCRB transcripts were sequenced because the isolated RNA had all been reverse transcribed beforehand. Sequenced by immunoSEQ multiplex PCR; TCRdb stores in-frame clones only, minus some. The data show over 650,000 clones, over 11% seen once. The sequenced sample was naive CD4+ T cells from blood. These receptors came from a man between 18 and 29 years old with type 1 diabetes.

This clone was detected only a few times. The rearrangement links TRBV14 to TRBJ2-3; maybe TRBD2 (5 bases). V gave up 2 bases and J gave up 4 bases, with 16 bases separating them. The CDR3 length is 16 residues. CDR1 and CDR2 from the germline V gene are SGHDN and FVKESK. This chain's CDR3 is CASSQRFGDPADTQYF. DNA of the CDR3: TGTGCCAGCAGCCAAAGGTTCGGGGATCCTGCAGATACGCAGTATTTT.

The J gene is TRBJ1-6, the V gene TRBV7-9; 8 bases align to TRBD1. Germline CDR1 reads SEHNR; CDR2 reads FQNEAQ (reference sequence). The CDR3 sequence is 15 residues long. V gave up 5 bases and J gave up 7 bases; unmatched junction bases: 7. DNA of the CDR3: TGTGCCAGCAGCAACCAGGACAGGGCAAATTCACCCCTCCACTTT. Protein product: CASSNQDRANSPLHF.

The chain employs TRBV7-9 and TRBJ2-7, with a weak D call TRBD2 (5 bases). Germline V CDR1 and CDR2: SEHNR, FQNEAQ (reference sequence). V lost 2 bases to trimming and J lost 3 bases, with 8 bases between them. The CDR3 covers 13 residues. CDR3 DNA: TGTGCCAGCAGCTTAAATGCGGGCTACGAGCAGTACTTC. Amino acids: CASSLNAGYEQYF.

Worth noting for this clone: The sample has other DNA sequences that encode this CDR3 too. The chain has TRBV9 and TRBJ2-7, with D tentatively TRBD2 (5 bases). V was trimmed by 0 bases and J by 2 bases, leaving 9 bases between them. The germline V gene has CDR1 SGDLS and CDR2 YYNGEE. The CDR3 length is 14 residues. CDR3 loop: CASSVGTGTYEQYF. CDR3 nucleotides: TGTGCCAGCAGCGTAGGGACTGGGACCTACGAGCAGTACTTC.

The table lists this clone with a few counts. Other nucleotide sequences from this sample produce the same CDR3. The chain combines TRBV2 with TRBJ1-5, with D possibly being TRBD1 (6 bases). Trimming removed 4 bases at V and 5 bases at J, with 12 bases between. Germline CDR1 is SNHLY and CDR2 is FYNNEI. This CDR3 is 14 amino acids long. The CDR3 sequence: CASSAGQGDQPQHF. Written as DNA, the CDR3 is TGTGCCAGCAGTGCGGGACAAGGGGATCAGCCCCAGCATTTT.

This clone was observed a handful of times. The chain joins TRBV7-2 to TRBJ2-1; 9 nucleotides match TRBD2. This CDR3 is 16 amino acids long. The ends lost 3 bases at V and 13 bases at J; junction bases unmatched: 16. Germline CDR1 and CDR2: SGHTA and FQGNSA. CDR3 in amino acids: CASSLASSGTHGNQFF. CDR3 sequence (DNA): TGTGCCAGCAGCTTGGCGTCTAGCGGGACCCATGGCAATCAGTTCTTC.

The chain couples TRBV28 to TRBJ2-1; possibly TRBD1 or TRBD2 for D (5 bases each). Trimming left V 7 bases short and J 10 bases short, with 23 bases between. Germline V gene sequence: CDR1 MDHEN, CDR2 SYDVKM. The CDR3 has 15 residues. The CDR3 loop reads CASILPGRGLREQFF. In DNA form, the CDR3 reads TGTGCCAGCATCCTCCCGGGACGGGGTCTCCGGGAGCAGTTCTTC.

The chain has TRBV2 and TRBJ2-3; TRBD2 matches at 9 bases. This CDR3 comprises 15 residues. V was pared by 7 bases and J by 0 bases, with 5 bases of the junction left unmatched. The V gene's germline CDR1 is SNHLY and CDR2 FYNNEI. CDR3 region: CASTRTSGSTDTQYF. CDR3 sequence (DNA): TGTGCCAGCACCCGTACTAGCGGGAGCACAGATACGCAGTATTTT. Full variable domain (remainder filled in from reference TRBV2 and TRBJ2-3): EPEVTQTPSHQVTQMGQEVILRCVPISNHLYFYWYRQILGQKVEFLVSFYNNEISEKSEIFDDQFSVERPDGSNFTLKIRSTKLEDSAMYFCASTRTSGSTDTQYFGPGTRLTVL.

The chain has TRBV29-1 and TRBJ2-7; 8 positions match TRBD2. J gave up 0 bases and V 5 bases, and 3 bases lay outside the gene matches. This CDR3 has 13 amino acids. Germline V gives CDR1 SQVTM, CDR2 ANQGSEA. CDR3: CSVRGLASYEQYF. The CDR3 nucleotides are TGCAGCGTTCGAGGACTAGCCTCCTACGAGCAGTACTTC.

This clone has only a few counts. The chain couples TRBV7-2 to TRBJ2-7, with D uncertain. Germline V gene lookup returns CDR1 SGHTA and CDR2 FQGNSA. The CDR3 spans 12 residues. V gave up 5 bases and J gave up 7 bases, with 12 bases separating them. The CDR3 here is CASSLPPGEQYF. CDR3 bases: TGTGCCAGCAGCCTACCGCCTGGGGAGCAGTACTTC. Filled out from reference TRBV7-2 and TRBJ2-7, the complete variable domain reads GAGVSQSPSNKVTEKGKDVELRCDPISGHTALYWYRQSLGQGLEFLIYFQGNSAPDKSGLPSDRFSAERTGGSVSTLTIQRTQQEDSAVYLCASSLPPGEQYFGPGTRLTVT.

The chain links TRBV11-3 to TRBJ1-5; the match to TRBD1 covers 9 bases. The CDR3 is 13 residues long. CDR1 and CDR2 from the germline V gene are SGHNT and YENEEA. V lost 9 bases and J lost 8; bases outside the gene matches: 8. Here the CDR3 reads CARLVGQGKPQHF. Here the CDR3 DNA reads TGTGCCAGGCTTGTGGGACAGGGTAAGCCCCAGCATTTT.

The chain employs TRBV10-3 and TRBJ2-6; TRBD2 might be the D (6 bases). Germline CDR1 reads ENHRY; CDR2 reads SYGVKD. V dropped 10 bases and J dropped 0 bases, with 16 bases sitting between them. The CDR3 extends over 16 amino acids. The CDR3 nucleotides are TGTGCCACCTCCCGCGGGGCCAACTCTGGGGCCAACGTCCTGACTTTC. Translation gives CATSRGANSGANVLTF.

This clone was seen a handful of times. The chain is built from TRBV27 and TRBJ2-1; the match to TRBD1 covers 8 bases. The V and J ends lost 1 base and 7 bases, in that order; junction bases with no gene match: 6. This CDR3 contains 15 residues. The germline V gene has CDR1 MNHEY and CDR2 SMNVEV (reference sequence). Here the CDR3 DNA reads TGTGCCAGCAGTTTATACCGACAGGGGAAGAATGAGCAGTTCTTC. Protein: CASSLYRQGKNEQFF.